This T cell receptor (beta chain) was sequenced during a study of T cell responses to AZD1222 COVID-19 vaccine. Study findings and constraints: When two AZD1222 doses had been given, Spike-specific TCR breadth and depth rose. CD4 TCRs linked to vaccination spanned spike, dominating at 160-218 and 743-854. Among the donors, most were white British and more were female, and clonal diversity was possibly underestimated. Baseline seropositivity occurred in only a handful of AZD1222 recipients.

There are 18 residues in the CDR3. The V gene's germline CDR1 is SSHAT and CDR2 FNYEAQ (reference sequence). On this clone: Its antigen is still unknown. An end of the junction does not agree with germline; a read error may underlie this.

Only in-frame clones appear in the TCRdb table, and some are missing; sequencing was by immunoSEQ multiplex PCR. In the table there are 160,000 or so clones, less than 95% of which are singletons. The J gene is TRBJ2-7, the V gene TRBV7-7, with 8 bases identical to TRBD1. Material: peripheral blood, obtained on day 0 of AZD1222 vaccination. This TCR derives from an adult in good health. Here the CDR3 reads CASSPKPPDRDGSYEQYF. The CDR3 bases are TGTGCTAGCAGCCCAAAGCCACCGGACAGGGACGGGTCCTACGAGCAGTACTTC.